The 20 T cell receptor beta chains listed next were all sequenced from one sample in a study of blood T cell repertoires in COVID-19. Data came from immunoSEQ multiplex PCR; TCRdb stores just in-frame clones and leaves some out. The repertoire consists of 150,000 or so clones, with more than 80% occurring once and the leading ten covering 8% to 9%. The sequenced sample was peripheral blood. Every receptor here comes from a human donor with acute or convalescent COVID-19. The donor label of this sample is uncertain.

This rearrangement joins TRBV7-2 to TRBJ1-2; 10 nucleotides line up with TRBD1. The J segment lost 4 bases and the V segment lost 4 bases, leaving 9 bases of the junction unmatched. There are 16 residues in the CDR3. Germline V lookup: CDR1 SGHTA, CDR2 FQGNSA. The CDR3 region has the DNA TGTGCCAGCAGCTCCTCCGGGACAGGGGTTCTCTATGGCTACACCTTC. Protein sequence: CASSSSGTGVLYGYTF. The full variable domain, in which reference TRBV7-2 and TRBJ1-2 provide the parts outside the CDR3, is GAGVSQSPSNKVTEKGKDVELRCDPISGHTALYWYRQSLGQGLEFLIYFQGNSAPDKSGLPSDRFSAERTGGSVSTLTIQRTQQEDSAVYLCASSSSGTGVLYGYTFGSGTRLTVV.

CDR3 loop: CASSLPGTGSSPLHF. The CDR3 DNA reads as TGTGCCAGCAGCTTACCCGGGACAGGGAGTTCACCCCTCCACTTT. The chain employs TRBV7-9 and TRBJ1-6, with 9 positions matching TRBD1. This CDR3 contains 15 residues. CDR1 is SEHNR, CDR2 FQNEAQ, per germline (reference sequence). Trimming cost V 2 bases and J 9 bases; bases outside gene matches: 5. Based on the CDR3 plus reference TRBV7-9 and TRBJ1-6, the full variable domain is DTGVSQNPRHKITKRGQNVTFRCDPISEHNRLYWYRQTLGQGPEFLTYFQNEAQLEKSRLLSDRFSAERPKGSFSTLEIQRTEQGDSAMYLCASSLPGTGSSPLHFGNGTRLTVT.

The J gene is TRBJ2-7, the V gene TRBV7-2; TRBD1 agrees at 11 bases. V lost 5 bases and J lost 4; bases outside the gene matches: 13. The V gene's germline CDR1 is SGHTA and CDR2 FQGNSA. CDR3 length: 17 amino acids. For the CDR3, the DNA is TGTGCCAGCAGCCTAAGCCTAGAGGGGACAGGGGGGTACGAGCAGTACTTC. Protein: CASSLSLEGTGGYEQYF.

The chain carries TRBV9 and TRBJ2-1, with TRBD2 matching over 7 bases. This CDR3 has 16 residues. After removal of 4 bases from V and 3 bases from J, the junction contained 10 bases not matched to a gene. CDR1 and CDR2 from the germline V gene are SGDLS and YYNGEE. This CDR3 reads CASSPRGRGNYNEQFF. CDR3 nucleotide sequence: TGTGCCAGCAGCCCCCGGGGGAGGGGAAACTACAATGAGCAGTTCTTC.

This chain joins TRBV7-9 and TRBJ1-5, with D maybe TRBD1 (5 bases). V lost 3 bases and J lost 4, with 7 bases in between. The CDR3 has 13 amino acids. Germline CDR1 reads SEHNR; CDR2 reads FQNEAQ (reference sequence). The CDR3 bases are TGTGCCAGCAGCTTTGACAGTAATCAGCCCCAGCATTTT. Its protein is CASSFDSNQPQHF.

The chain combines TRBV15 with TRBJ2-2; 8 bases are shared with TRBD1. Germline CDR1 is LNHNV and CDR2 is YYDKDF (reference sequence). The trim removed 2 bases at V and 6 bases at J, leaving 11 bases unmatched. This CDR3 has 17 amino acids. The CDR3 loop reads CATSRLHGDRFPGELFF. In DNA form, the CDR3 reads TGTGCCACCAGCAGACTTCACGGGGACAGGTTCCCCGGGGAGCTGTTTTTT. The variable domain in full, completed from reference TRBV15 and TRBJ2-2, reads DAMVIQNPRYQVTQFGKPVTLSCSQTLNHNVMYWYQQKSSQAPKLLFHYYDKDFNNEADTPDNFQSRRPNTSFCFLDIRSPGLGDTAMYLCATSRLHGDRFPGELFFGEGSRLTVL.

The chain links TRBV11-2 to TRBJ2-2; D gene ambiguous. Between the trimmed V and J ends, which lost 3 bases and 1 base, there was a span of 6 bases. CDR1 is SGHAT, CDR2 FQNNGV, per germline. The length of the CDR3 is 14 residues. The CDR3 DNA reads TGTGCCAGCAGCTTCCCGGGGAACACCGGGGAGCTGTTTTTT. Translated: CASSFPGNTGELFF.

This clone has just a few counts. The rearrangement links TRBV5-1 to TRBJ2-1, with D possibly TRBD2 on 5 matching bases. The CDR3 length is 15 residues. The V gene's germline CDR1 is SGHRS and CDR2 YFSETQ. Trimming removed 0 bases at V and 2 bases at J, with 9 bases between. CDR3 amino acids: CASSLDGIAYNEQFF. CDR3 coding DNA: TGCGCCAGCAGCTTGGACGGGATAGCCTACAATGAGCAGTTCTTC.

This chain connects TRBV6-5 to TRBJ2-3; 9 bases match TRBD1. V dropped 4 bases and J dropped 5; count of bases not matched to a gene: 4. CDR1 and CDR2 from the germline V gene are MNHEY and SVGAGI. CDR3 length equals 14 residues. CDR3 region: CASSSDRGLDTQYF. The DNA for the CDR3 is TGTGCCAGCAGTTCGGACAGGGGATTAGATACGCAGTATTTT.

The chain is built from TRBV30 and TRBJ1-2; D unresolved. Germline lookup yields CDR1 GTSNPN and CDR2 SVGIG (reference sequence). The CDR3 length is 12 residues. Trimming left V 0 bases short and J 8 bases short, with 10 bases between. The CDR3 DNA is TGTGCCTGGAGTGTAGCCAGGCTAGGCTACACCTTC. It translates to CAWSVARLGYTF.

V gene TRBV18 combines with J gene TRBJ1-1; D is unresolved. The V and J ends lost 3 bases and 7 bases respectively, with 15 bases between them. The V gene's germline CDR1 is KGHSH and CDR2 LQKENI. The CDR3 extends over 14 amino acids. Here the CDR3 reads CASSPGERGIEAFF. CDR3 nucleotides: TGTGCCAGCTCACCGGGTGAACGAGGAATTGAAGCTTTCTTT.

The J gene is TRBJ2-1, the V gene TRBV7-9; the match to TRBD2 covers 9 bases. This CDR3 is built from 12 residues. J was trimmed by 6 bases and V by 8 bases; bases with no gene match: 2. Germline-derived CDR1 and CDR2 are SEHNR and FQNEAQ (reference sequence). The CDR3 nucleotides are TGTGCCAGCTGCGGGGGGGTCAATGAGCAGTTCTTC. Protein: CASCGGVNEQFF.

The V and J genes are TRBV12-3 or TRBV12-4 and TRBJ2-3; maybe TRBD2 (6 bases). The CDR3 consists of 12 residues. Trimming took 3 bases from V and 6 from J, leaving 7 bases between them. CDR3 sequence reads: CASSFSGDTQYF. The CDR3 coding sequence is TGTGCCAGCAGTTTTAGCGGTGATACGCAGTATTTT.

This clone was picked up a small number of times. The CDR3 loop is CASSLGDRNYGYTF. CDR3 nucleotide sequence: TGCGCCAGCAGCTTGGGGGACAGGAACTATGGCTACACCTTC. This chain uses TRBV5-1 with TRBJ1-2; 8 nucleotides match TRBD1. Germline V gene data show CDR1 as SGHRS and CDR2 as YFSETQ. Trimming cost V 0 bases and J 2 bases; bases outside gene matches: 0. CDR3 length equals 14 residues.

The chain has TRBV14 and TRBJ1-1, with D perhaps matching TRBD1 (5 bases). The CDR3 extends over 15 amino acids. V was clipped by 0 bases and J by 0 bases, with 8 bases between them. Germline CDR1 SGHDN, CDR2 FVKESK. The CDR3 loop reads CASSQDGGMNTEAFF. The CDR3 DNA follows: TGTGCCAGCAGCCAAGACGGGGGAATGAACACTGAAGCTTTCTTT.

The CDR3: CASSLANTEAFF. The CDR3 nucleotides read TGTGCCAGCAGTTTGGCTAACACTGAAGCTTTCTTT. The rearrangement joins TRBV6-2 or TRBV6-3 to TRBJ1-1; the D is unclear. The CDR3 extends over 12 amino acids. Trimming removed 4 bases at V and 2 bases at J, with 5 bases between. Germline V lookup: CDR1 MNHEY, CDR2 SVGEGT.

This chain uses TRBV4-1 with TRBJ1-1; a weak D match, TRBD1 (6 bases). Germline CDR1 MGHRA, CDR2 YSYEKL. The CDR3 covers 16 residues. Trimming pared 2 bases from V and 1 base from J, leaving 14 bases between. This CDR3 is CASSQTPGQSNTEAFF. The CDR3 DNA is TGCGCCAGCAGCCAAACCCCCGGACAGTCGAACACTGAAGCTTTCTTT.

The chain recombines TRBV3-1 (or the pseudogene TRBV3-2) with TRBJ2-1; maybe TRBD2 (5 bases). This CDR3 is 15 amino acids long. Germline lookup yields CDR1 LGHDT and CDR2 YNNKEL (reference sequence). V was clipped by 4 bases and J by 7 bases, with 17 bases between them. The CDR3 region is CASSRGRDKLNEQFF. The CDR3 bases are TGTGCCAGCAGCCGCGGCCGGGATAAACTTAATGAGCAGTTCTTC.

This clone was seen more than once but under ten times. The chain couples TRBV5-6 to TRBJ1-5; possible D gene TRBD1, 6 bases. The V gene's germline CDR1 is SGHDT and CDR2 YYEEEE. V dropped 3 bases and J dropped 4 bases, with 17 bases sitting between them. The CDR3 has 16 residues. The CDR3 DNA reads TGTGCCAGCAGCTCCGAGGGAGGGGGAATAAATCAGCCCCAGCATTTT. Its protein is CASSSEGGGINQPQHF.

This clone was recorded a few times. The chain is built from TRBV9 and TRBJ1-6, with TRBD1 as a possible D gene (6 bases). The germline V gene encodes CDR1 SGDLS and CDR2 YYNGEE. The CDR3 length is 14 residues. Trimming stripped 3 bases from V and 7 bases from J, with 11 bases between. CDR3 region: CASSGNRENSPLHF. CDR3 sequence (DNA): TGTGCCAGCAGCGGGAACAGGGAGAATTCACCCCTCCACTTT.